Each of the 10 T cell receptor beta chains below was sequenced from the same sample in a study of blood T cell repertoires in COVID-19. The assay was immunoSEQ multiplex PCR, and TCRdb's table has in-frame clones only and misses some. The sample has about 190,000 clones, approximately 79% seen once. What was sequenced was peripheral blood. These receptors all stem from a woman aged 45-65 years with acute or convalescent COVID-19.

The CDR3 spells CASSFLTGGYTF. CDR3 coding DNA: TGTGCCAGCAGTTTTCTGACAGGGGGCTACACCTTC. The rearrangement uses TRBV28 and TRBJ1-2, with 7 bases lining up with TRBD1. CDR1 is MDHEN, CDR2 SYDVKM, per germline. J gave up 8 bases and V 3 bases, and 3 bases lay outside the gene matches. There are 12 residues in the CDR3.

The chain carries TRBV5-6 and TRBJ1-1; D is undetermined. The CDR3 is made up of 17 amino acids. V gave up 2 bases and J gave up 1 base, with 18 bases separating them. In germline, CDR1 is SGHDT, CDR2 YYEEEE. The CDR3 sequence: CASSLMTAGSGNTEAFF. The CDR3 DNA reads TGTGCCAGCAGCTTAATGACGGCCGGATCGGGGAACACTGAAGCTTTCTTT.

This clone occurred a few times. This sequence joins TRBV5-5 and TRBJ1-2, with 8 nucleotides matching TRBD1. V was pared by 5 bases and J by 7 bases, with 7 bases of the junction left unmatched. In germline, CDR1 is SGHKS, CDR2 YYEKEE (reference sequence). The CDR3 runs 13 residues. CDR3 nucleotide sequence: TGTGCCAGCAGTATTGGGACAGGCCGTGGCTACACCTTC. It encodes CASSIGTGRGYTF.

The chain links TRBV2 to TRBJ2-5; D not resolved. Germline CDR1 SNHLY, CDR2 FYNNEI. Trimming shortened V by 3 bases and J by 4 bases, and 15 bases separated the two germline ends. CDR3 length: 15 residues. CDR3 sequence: CASSDNLYSPETQYF. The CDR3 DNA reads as TGTGCCAGCAGTGATAATCTTTATTCCCCAGAGACCCAGTACTTC.

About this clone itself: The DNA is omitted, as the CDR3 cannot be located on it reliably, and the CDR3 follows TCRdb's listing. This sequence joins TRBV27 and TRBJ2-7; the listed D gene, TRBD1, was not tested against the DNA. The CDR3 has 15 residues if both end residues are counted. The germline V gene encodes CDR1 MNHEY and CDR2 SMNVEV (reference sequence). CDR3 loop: CASSSSTGASYEQYF.

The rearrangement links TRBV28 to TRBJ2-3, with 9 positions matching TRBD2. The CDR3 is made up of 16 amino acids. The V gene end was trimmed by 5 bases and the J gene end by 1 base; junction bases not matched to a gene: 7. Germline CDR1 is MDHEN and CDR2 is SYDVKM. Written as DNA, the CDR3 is TGTGCCAGCAGTCTCCAAGCGGGGGGCCGCACAGATACGCAGTATTTT. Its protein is CASSLQAGGRTDTQYF.

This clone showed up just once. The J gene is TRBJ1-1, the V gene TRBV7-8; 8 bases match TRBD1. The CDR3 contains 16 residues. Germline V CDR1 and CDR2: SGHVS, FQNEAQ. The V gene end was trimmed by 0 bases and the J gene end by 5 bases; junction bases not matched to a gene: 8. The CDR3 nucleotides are TGTGCCAGCAGCTTAGCGATGACGGGACAGGCGACTGAAGCTTTCTTT. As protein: CASSLAMTGQATEAFF.

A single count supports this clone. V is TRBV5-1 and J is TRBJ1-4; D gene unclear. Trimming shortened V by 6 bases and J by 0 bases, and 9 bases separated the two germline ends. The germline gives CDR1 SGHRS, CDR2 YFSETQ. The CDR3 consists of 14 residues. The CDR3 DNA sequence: TGCGCCAGCAAAGAAGCTCCAACTAATGAAAAACTGTTTTTT. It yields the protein CASKEAPTNEKLFF.

In nucleotides, the CDR3 is TGTGCGCATTGCCCGGGCTATGGCTACACCTTC. Protein sequence: CAHCPGYGYTF. J is TRBJ1-2 and V is TRBV6-5, with no clear D. The CDR3 length is 11 residues. Germline V gene sequence: CDR1 MNHEY, CDR2 SVGAGI.

For the CDR3, the DNA is TGTGCCAGTACAAAGGGACAGACTCGTACCTACGAGCAGTACTTC. Amino acid sequence: CASTKGQTRTYEQYF. The chain has TRBV2 and TRBJ2-7, with 7 bases fitting TRBD1. Germline V gives CDR1 SNHLY, CDR2 FYNNEI. After removal of 9 bases from V and 2 bases from J, the junction contained 13 bases not matched to a gene. This CDR3 spans 15 amino acids.